Below are 9 T cell receptor beta chains sequenced from a single sample in a study of cytomegalovirus exposure and HLA in healthy donors. Primers: 60 Vbeta forward and 13 Jbeta reverse. Using immunoSEQ multiplex PCR, the repertoire was profiled, and TCRdb retains in-frame clones only, with some absent. The table includes 170,000 or so clones, 84% detected once. Sequenced: PBMCs. The receptors derive from a man between 18 and 29 years old in good health and CMV-seronegative.

The rearrangement joins TRBV2 to TRBJ2-6, with a tentative D call TRBD1 (6 bases). Per the germline V gene, CDR1 is SNHLY and CDR2 is FYNNEI. The ends were cut back, 7 bases at V and 0 bases at J, with 10 bases in the middle. The CDR3 has 15 amino acids. In DNA form, the CDR3 reads TGTGCCAGCACTACAGGGTTCTCTGGGGCCAACGTCCTGACTTTC. Its protein is CASTTGFSGANVLTF.

The V gene is TRBV4-1, the J gene TRBJ2-7; tentatively, D is TRBD2 (5 bases). Germline V gene data show CDR1 as MGHRA and CDR2 as YSYEKL. V was pared by 4 bases and J by 6 bases, with 10 bases between. This CDR3 spans 12 amino acids. Here the CDR3 DNA reads TGCGCCAGCAGCCTTGGAACTAGCGAGCAGTACTTC. Its translation: CASSLGTSEQYF.

The V and J genes are TRBV15 and TRBJ2-7; unclear D gene. The CDR3 spans 15 residues. V lost 0 bases, J lost 6 bases, and 15 bases lay in between. Germline V gives CDR1 LNHNV, CDR2 YYDKDF (reference sequence). Written as DNA, the CDR3 is TGTGCCACCAGCAGAGATCGCCCACTCTTCGGCGAGCAGTACTTC. Translated: CATSRDRPLFGEQYF.

This clone was counted between two and nine times. The chain employs TRBV6-6 and TRBJ1-2; 9 bases are a match to TRBD1. Trimming took 6 bases from V and 8 from J; bases not matched to a gene: 16. This CDR3 contains 16 residues. CDR1 and CDR2 from the germline V gene are MNHNY and SVGAGI (reference sequence). The DNA of the CDR3 is TGTGCCAGCAGCTATGATTTGGGGACAGGGCCTCGAGGCTACACCTTC. Its protein product is CASSYDLGTGPRGYTF.

This clone appeared once. The rearrangement uses TRBV21-1 and TRBJ1-6; the D call in the table, TRBD1, was not verified against the DNA. TRBV21-1 is a known pseudogene. This CDR3 contains 13 residues. CDR3 sequence (DNA): TGTGCCAGCAGCAAGATAAGTCTGCAGCCCCTCCACTTT. Its protein is CASSKISLQPLHF.

The V call is TRBV2, the J call TRBJ2-3, with TRBD1 matching over 7 bases. The CDR3 covers 14 residues. J gave up 2 bases and V 5 bases, and 4 bases lay outside the gene matches. The germline V gene encodes CDR1 SNHLY and CDR2 FYNNEI. CDR3 residues: CASSPGQHTDTQYF. CDR3 DNA sequence: TGTGCCAGCAGTCCGGGACAGCACACAGATACGCAGTATTTT.

The chain has TRBV6-1 and TRBJ1-2, with 7 nucleotides matching TRBD1. Germline lookup yields CDR1 MNHNS and CDR2 SASEGT. Trimming removed 0 bases from V and 3 bases from J; junction bases left unmatched: 7. The CDR3 extends over 16 amino acids. The CDR3 region is CASSEATGNFYYGYTF. DNA of the CDR3: TGTGCCAGCAGTGAAGCGACAGGGAATTTTTACTATGGCTACACCTTC.

This chain connects TRBV6-6 to TRBJ1-5; D unclear. The germline V gene has CDR1 MNHNY and CDR2 SVGAGI (reference sequence). The CDR3 is 16 amino acids. Trimming removed 6 bases at V and 1 base at J, with 16 bases between. CDR3 sequence reads: CASSFPSRGSNQPQHF. In DNA, the CDR3 is TGTGCCAGCAGCTTCCCCTCGCGGGGAAGCAATCAGCCCCAGCATTTT.

V usage is TRBV7-6 and J usage is TRBJ2-3; a possible D gene is TRBD1 (5 bases). Germline assignment: CDR1 SGHVS and CDR2 FNYEAQ. The CDR3 has 15 residues. The V end lost 3 bases, the J end lost 4 bases, and 14 bases lay between the germline ends. The CDR3 loop is CASSFYGASSDTQYF. Written as DNA, the CDR3 is TGTGCCAGCAGCTTTTATGGGGCCAGTTCAGATACGCAGTATTTT. Filled out from reference TRBV7-6 and TRBJ2-3, the complete variable domain reads GAGVSQSPRYKVTKRGQDVALRCDPISGHVSLYWYRQALGQGPEFLTYFNYEAQQDKSGLPNDRFSAERPEGSISTLTIQRTEQRDSAMYRCASSFYGASSDTQYFGPGTRLTVL.